The 5 T cell receptor beta chains below come from one sample, sequenced in a study of blood T cell repertoires in COVID-19. The data were produced by immunoSEQ multiplex PCR, yet TCRdb's version contains in-frame clones alone and is incomplete. The table records approximately 75,000 clones, approximately 86% of them present only once. The sample taken for sequencing was peripheral blood. Every receptor here comes from a man older than 75 with COVID-19, enrolled during active disease.

The chain is built from TRBV2 and TRBJ1-5; D gene ambiguous. CDR3 length equals 14 residues. Germline values: CDR1 SNHLY, CDR2 FYNNEI. The ends were cut back, 6 bases at V and 0 bases at J, with 9 bases in the middle. CDR3 coding DNA: TGTGCCAGCAGCTTAGAGTATAGCAATCAGCCCCAGCATTTT. It codes for CASSLEYSNQPQHF.

This rearrangement joins TRBV5-1 to TRBJ2-5; 14 positions match TRBD2. The CDR3 runs 17 residues. V lost 4 bases to trimming and J lost 5 bases; unmatched junction nucleotides: 10. Per germline, CDR1 SGHRS and CDR2 YFSETQ. The CDR3 loop is CASSHGLAGGIRETQYF. The CDR3, as DNA: TGCGCCAGCAGCCACGGACTAGCGGGGGGAATCCGGGAGACCCAGTACTTC.

This chain joins TRBV11-3 and TRBJ1-1; D is perhaps TRBD1 (6 bases). V lost 5 bases, J lost 2 bases, and 9 bases lay in between. Germline CDR1 SGHNT, CDR2 YENEEA. This CDR3 is 13 amino acids long. The CDR3 DNA reads as TGTGCCAGCAGCCCCGGGACAAACACTGAAGCTTTCTTT. This translates into CASSPGTNTEAFF.

In its sample, this clone was seen a few times. V and J are TRBV9 and TRBJ1-6; 12 nucleotides line up with TRBD1. V lost 3 bases and J lost 12; bases outside the gene matches: 7. CDR3 length: 15 residues. Germline CDR1 reads SGDLS; CDR2 reads YYNGEE. CDR3 sequence reads: CASSASGTGGLPLHF. The CDR3 coding sequence is TGTGCCAGCAGCGCCTCCGGGACAGGGGGCTTACCCCTCCACTTT.

The V gene is TRBV5-1, the J gene TRBJ1-2; D is unclear. The length of the CDR3 is 14 residues. Trimming took off 2 bases at V and 2 bases at J, with 10 bases between the two ends. Germline loops: CDR1 SGHRS, CDR2 YFSETQ. The DNA of the CDR3 is TGCGCCAGCAGCTTAGGAGGAACGAACTATGGCTACACCTTC. This sequence encodes CASSLGGTNYGYTF.